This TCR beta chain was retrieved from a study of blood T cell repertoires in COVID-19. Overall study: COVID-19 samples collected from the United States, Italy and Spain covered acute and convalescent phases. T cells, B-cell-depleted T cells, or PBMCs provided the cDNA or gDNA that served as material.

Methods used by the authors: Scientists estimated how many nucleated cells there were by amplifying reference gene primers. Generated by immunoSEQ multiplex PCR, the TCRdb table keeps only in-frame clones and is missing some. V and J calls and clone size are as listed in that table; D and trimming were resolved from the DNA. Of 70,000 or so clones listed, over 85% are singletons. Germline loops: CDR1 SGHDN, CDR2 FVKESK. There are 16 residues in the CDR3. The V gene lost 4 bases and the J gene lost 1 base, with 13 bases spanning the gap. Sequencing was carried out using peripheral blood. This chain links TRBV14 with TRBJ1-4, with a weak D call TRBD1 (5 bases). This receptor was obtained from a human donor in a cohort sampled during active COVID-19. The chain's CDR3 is CASSPLSGVTNEKLFF. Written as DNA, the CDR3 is TGTGCCAGCAGCCCTCTATCGGGGGTAACTAATGAAAAACTGTTTTTT.